These T cell receptor beta chains were read from a single sample in a study of cytomegalovirus exposure and HLA in healthy donors. TCRdb keeps only in-frame clones here, not all; method: immunoSEQ multiplex PCR. The sample holds fewer than 150,000 clones, 70% to 80% seen once. Sequenced input: PBMCs. These receptors were obtained from a man aged 18 to 29 in good health and CMV-seronegative. The CDR3 runs from the conserved cysteine through the conserved F or W. The D gene is left open where the match is weak. Rows may omit the clone size; those that give it use once, few, many or a size class.

J gene	V gene	clone size	D gene	CDR3 protein	CDR3 DNA
TRBJ2-7	TRBV13	-	TRBD2	CASTRNGGTYEQYF	TGTGCCAGCACACGGAACGGGGGGACCTACGAGCAGTACTTC
TRBJ1-6	TRBV7-8	-	TRBD1	CASSLEGVAGGINSPLHF	TGTGCCAGCAGCTTAGAGGGGGTTGCAGGGGGTATTAATTCACCCCTCCACTTT
TRBJ2-1	TRBV6-4	-	TRBD2	CASSDGTSGNEQFF	TGTGCCAGCAGTGACGGGACTAGCGGCAATGAGCAGTTCTTC
TRBJ1-1	TRBV6-5	-	-	CASSYSRGEAFF	TGTGCCAGCAGTTACTCCCGAGGTGAAGCTTTCTTT
TRBJ2-7	TRBV10-1	-	-	CASCGQSYEQYF	TGCGCCAGCTGCGGGCAGTCCTACGAGCAGTACTTC
TRBJ2-4	TRBV21-1	-	-	CASSRRSEIRSGTKNIQYF	TGTGCCAGCAGCCGACGTTCGGAAATACGGAGCGGGACCAAAAACATTCAGTACTTC
TRBJ2-3	TRBV6-1	once	-	CASSELRDTQYF	TGTGCCAGCAGTGAACTTCGAGATACGCAGTATTTT
TRBJ1-1	TRBV27	once	-	CASSFLIRGYEAFF	TGTGCCAGCAGTTTTCTAATTAGGGGGTATGAAGCTTTCTTT
TRBJ2-1	TRBV7-6	few	TRBD1	CASSARTGLGEQFF	TGTGCCAGCAGCGCCAGGACAGGGCTGGGGGAGCAGTTCTTC
TRBJ2-7	TRBV2	-	TRBD2	CATAVDQLTRGDEQYF	TGTGCCACCGCGGTGGATCAGTTGACCCGGGGGGACGAGCAGTACTTC
TRBJ1-3	TRBV14	-	TRBD1	CASSQLGQGEGNTIYF	TGTGCCAGCAGCCAACTGGGACAGGGAGAAGGAAACACCATATATTTT
TRBJ2-7	TRBV7-2	-	TRBD2	CASSLGSTSGLSSYEQYF	TGTGCCAGCAGCTTAGGGTCCACTAGCGGGCTTAGCTCCTACGAGCAGTACTTC
TRBJ1-1	TRBV13	-	-	CASSLASNTEAFF	TGTGCCAGCAGCTTAGCCTCGAACACTGAAGCTTTCTTT
TRBJ2-7	TRBV19	-	TRBD1	CASSIDLRTGTYEQYF	TGTGCCAGTAGTATAGATCTCCGGACAGGGACCTACGAGCAGTACTTC
TRBJ1-6	TRBV25-1	-	-	CASSVGQNSPLHF	TGTGCCAGCAGTGTGGGACAAAATTCACCCCTCCACTTT
TRBJ1-2	TRBV19	-	-	CASMAVDGYTF	TGTGCCAGTATGGCAGTCGATGGCTACACCTTC
TRBJ1-1	TRBV18	-	-	CASSPTTDRSLNTEAFF	TGTGCCAGCTCACCAACTACTGACAGGTCCTTGAACACTGAAGCTTTCTTT
TRBJ2-5	TRBV5-4	few	TRBD2	CASSFSGGAMETQYF	TGTGCCAGCAGCTTTAGCGGGGGGGCGATGGAGACCCAGTACTTC
TRBJ1-4	TRBV2	once	-	CASSEVGQPDEKLFF	TGTGCCAGCAGCGAAGTAGGACAGCCGGACGAAAAACTGTTTTTT
TRBJ2-5	TRBV2	-	TRBD2	CASSPWLAGGQETQYF	TGTGCCAGCAGTCCTTGGCTAGCGGGGGGGCAAGAGACCCAGTACTTC
TRBJ2-7	TRBV7-2	once	-	CASRETYEQYF	TGTGCCAGCAGAGAGACCTACGAGCAGTACTTC
TRBJ1-1	TRBV7-9	-	-	CASSLRVLNTEAFF	TGTGCCAGCAGCCTCCGGGTCCTCAACACTGAAGCTTTCTTT
TRBJ2-1	TRBV6-4	-	-	CASSEQARPYNEQFF	TGTGCCAGCAGTGAACAGGCACGGCCCTACAATGAGCAGTTCTTC
TRBJ2-7	TRBV4-1	-	TRBD2	CASSLVSGGAYEQYF	TGCGCCAGCAGCCTCGTTAGCGGGGGAGCCTACGAGCAGTACTTC
TRBJ2-6	TRBV6-5	-	-	CASSKTAYANVLTF	TGTGCCAGCAGTAAAACCGCCTACGCCAACGTCCTGACTTTC
TRBJ1-6	TRBV5-4	-	TRBD1	CASSFNRGRNSPLHF	TGTGCCAGCAGCTTCAACAGGGGGCGGAATTCACCCCTCCACTTT
TRBJ2-3	TRBV19	-	TRBD1	CASSLFSTGASTDTQYF	TGTGCCAGTAGTTTATTCTCCACAGGGGCGAGCACAGATACGCAGTATTTT
TRBJ1-1	TRBV7-3	-	-	CASSLMGGDTEAFF	TGTGCCAGCAGCTTGATGGGGGGTGACACTGAAGCTTTCTTT
TRBJ2-7	TRBV28	-	TRBD1	CASSFLGDRNSEQYF	TGTGCCAGCAGTTTCTTGGGGGACAGGAATTCCGAGCAGTACTTC
TRBJ2-6	TRBV27	few	-	CASSLLTGSGANVLTF	TGTGCCAGCAGTTTATTAACCGGCTCTGGGGCCAACGTCCTGACTTTC
TRBJ2-3	TRBV7-2	-	-	CASSLYGGSTDTQYF	TGTGCCAGCAGCTTATACGGGGGTAGCACAGATACGCAGTATTTT
TRBJ2-3	TRBV9	-	-	CASSVEAGLSTDTQYF	TGTGCCAGCAGCGTAGAAGCAGGACTTAGCACAGATACGCAGTATTTT
TRBJ2-3	TRBV5-1	-	TRBD2	CASSRTSGTDTQYF	TGCGCCAGCAGCCGGACTAGCGGCACAGATACGCAGTATTTT
TRBJ2-3	TRBV19	-	TRBD2	CASSRGSILAPSTDTQYF	TGTGCCAGTAGTAGAGGATCAATACTAGCGCCTAGCACAGATACGCAGTATTTT
TRBJ2-7	TRBV11-3	-	-	CASSPVGDEQYF	TGTGCCAGCAGTCCCGTAGGGGACGAGCAGTACTTC
TRBJ2-1	TRBV27	-	-	CASSYERPSSYNEQFF	TGTGCCAGCAGTTACGAGCGGCCCAGCTCCTACAATGAGCAGTTCTTC
TRBJ2-1	TRBV9	-	TRBD2	CASSPRSGSITYNEQFF	TGTGCCAGCAGCCCCCGTAGCGGGAGTATCACCTACAATGAGCAGTTCTTC
TRBJ2-3	TRBV30	-	TRBD2	CAWEGDLAGGPTSSTDTQYF	TGTGCCTGGGAGGGGGACCTAGCGGGAGGACCGACGAGTAGCACAGATACGCAGTATTTT
TRBJ2-1	TRBV7-3	-	TRBD2	CASSLGQRGVNEQFF	TGTGCCAGCAGCCTCGGCCAGCGGGGGGTTAATGAGCAGTTCTTC
TRBJ1-1	TRBV29-1	-	-	CSVGGLRTEAFF	TGCAGCGTCGGGGGTCTGCGGACTGAAGCTTTCTTT
TRBJ2-1	TRBV6-1	-	TRBD2	CASRQLAGAYNEQFF	TGTGCCAGCAGACAACTAGCGGGGGCATACAATGAGCAGTTCTTC
TRBJ1-1	TRBV2	-	TRBD1	CASSEGPGTGGDEAFF	TGTGCCAGCAGTGAAGGTCCCGGGACAGGAGGAGATGAAGCTTTCTTT
TRBJ2-6	TRBV6-5	-	TRBD1	CAIRDRDANVLTF	TGTGCCATCAGGGACAGGGACGCCAACGTCCTGACTTTC
TRBJ1-6	TRBV2	-	-	CASSRGKPPYNSPLHF	TGTGCCAGCAGTCGAGGGAAACCGCCATATAATTCACCCCTCCACTTT
TRBJ1-1	TRBV19	-	-	CASSAARDKVEAFF	TGTGCCAGTAGTGCAGCCCGGGACAAAGTTGAAGCTTTCTTT
TRBJ1-4	TRBV11-1	-	-	CASSSPYGEEEKLFF	TGTGCCAGCAGCTCTCCGTACGGGGAAGAAGAAAAACTGTTTTTT
TRBJ1-2	TRBV7-9	-	-	CASSLFETNYGYTF	TGTGCCAGCAGCTTATTTGAGACTAACTATGGCTACACCTTC
TRBJ2-5	TRBV5-6	-	TRBD1	CASSMGQGVETQYF	TGTGCCAGCAGCATGGGACAGGGAGTGGAGACCCAGTACTTC
TRBJ1-1	TRBV11-3	few	-	CASSLVGGRLSMNTEAFF	TGTGCCAGCAGCTTAGTAGGGGGACGCTTGTCCATGAACACTGAAGCTTTCTTT
TRBJ2-5	TRBV11-2	few	-	CASRLSGETQYF	TGTGCCAGCAGACTCTCAGGGGAGACCCAGTACTTC
TRBJ1-5	TRBV6-1	-	TRBD1	CASRETGGGNQPQHF	TGTGCCAGCAGAGAGACAGGGGGCGGCAATCAGCCCCAGCATTTT